This TCR beta chain was profiled in a study of vaccination and CD4 T cells after COVID-19. Study-wide results and caveats: Spike mono-reactivity held for 304 of 307 vaccine-specific clones in convalescent patients.

After removal of 8 bases from V and 2 bases from J, the junction contained 13 bases not matched to a gene. There are 16 residues in the CDR3. On this clonotype itself: Its antigen remains unidentified.

Researchers used the Oncomine TCR Beta short-read assay to sequence DNA from cultured CD4+ T cells. The source of extracted genomic DNA was cultured CD4+ T cells. TCRdb fed the PCR reads into MiXCR, producing one record per CDR3 protein. The data show under 20,000 distinct CDR3 sequences, with approximately 50% seen just once and roughly 14% held by the top ten. Treatment given: roughly 11-day PBMC culture with coronavirus spike peptide pools or control peptides (ViraFEST assay). This sequence joins TRBV6-7 and TRBJ2-3; 7 nucleotides agree with TRBD2. TRBV6-7 is given ORF status, its function remaining uncertain. Source material: cultured CD4+ T cells from blood. This receptor was obtained from a human donor with COVID-19. In DNA form, the CDR3 reads TGTGCCAGCTCCAATAGGCTAGCGGTTAACACAGATACGCAGTATTTT. It encodes CASSNRLAVNTDTQYF.